The 5 T cell receptor beta chains below were found in one sample sequenced in a study of post-analysis software for immune sequencing data. The study, taken as a whole, reports: The study found TRBV5-6, TRBV5-1 and TRBV20-1 among a handful of TRBV segments more frequent in patients than controls.

What these receptors recognize is not known. Included in the TCR beta cDNA libraries were unique molecular identifiers. TCRdb re-derived calls from the PCR reads in MiXCR, one entry per CDR3 protein. This repertoire shows 500,000 to 600,000 distinct CDR3 sequences, around 44% found once; its top ten account for more than 1.5%. Source material: blood. These receptor sequences come from a girl aged 5 to 17 with multiple sclerosis.

The J gene is TRBJ2-1, the V gene TRBV12-3 or TRBV12-4; tentatively, D is TRBD2 (6 bases). The CDR3 runs to 15 residues. Trimming took 7 bases from V and 4 from J, leaving 17 bases between them. The CDR3 nucleotides read TGTGCCAGCACCTCAATGGAGGCGGGGTACAATGAGCAGTTCTTC. Protein: CASTSMEAGYNEQFF.

This clonotype was recorded a few times. J is TRBJ2-1 and V is TRBV4-2; 11 bases map to TRBD2. The CDR3 length is 19 residues. Germline lookup yields CDR1 LGHNA and CDR2 YNFKEQ. With V trimmed by 1 base and J by 3 bases, 11 bases remained unmatched. The CDR3 spells CASSQGLAGTTESYNEQFF. In DNA form, the CDR3 reads TGTGCCAGCAGCCAAGGACTAGCGGGGACCACAGAAAGCTACAATGAGCAGTTCTTC.

The table lists this clonotype with a few counts. This rearrangement joins TRBV5-1 to TRBJ2-3, with no clear D. The CDR3 consists of 14 residues. Trimming shortened V by 0 bases and J by 6 bases, and 11 bases separated the two germline ends. CDR1 is SGHRS, CDR2 YFSETQ, per germline. Here the CDR3 reads CASSLEAPGDTQYF. CDR3 nucleotide sequence: TGCGCCAGCAGCTTGGAGGCCCCCGGGGATACGCAGTATTTT.

This chain connects TRBV12-3 or TRBV12-4 to TRBJ2-4; TRBD1 or TRBD2 may be the D gene (5 bases each). The J call is uncertain, as TRBJ2-7 better fits the DNA end. This CDR3 comprises 12 residues. The CDR3 region has the DNA TGTGCCAGCAGATCCACAGGAGGCGAGCAGTACTTC. Protein sequence: CASRSTGGEQYF.

This chain uses TRBV2 with TRBJ2-1; a weak D match, TRBD1 (6 bases). There are 13 residues in the CDR3. With 6 bases removed from V and 3 bases from J, the gap between germline ends came to 9 bases. Germline-derived CDR1 and CDR2 are SNHLY and FYNNEI. The CDR3 sequence: CASRQGGYNEQFF. The DNA of the CDR3 is TGTGCCAGCAGACAGGGTGGCTACAATGAGCAGTTCTTC.